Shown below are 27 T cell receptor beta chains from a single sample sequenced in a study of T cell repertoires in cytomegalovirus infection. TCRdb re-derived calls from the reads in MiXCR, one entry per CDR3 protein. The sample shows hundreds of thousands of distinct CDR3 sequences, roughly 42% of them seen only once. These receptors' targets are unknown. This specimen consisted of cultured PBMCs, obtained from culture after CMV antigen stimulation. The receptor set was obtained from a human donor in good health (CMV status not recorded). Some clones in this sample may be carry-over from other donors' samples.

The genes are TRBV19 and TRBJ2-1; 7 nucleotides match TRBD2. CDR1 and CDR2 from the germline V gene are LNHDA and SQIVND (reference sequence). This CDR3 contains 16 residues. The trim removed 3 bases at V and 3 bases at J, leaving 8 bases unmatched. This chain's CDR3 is CASSIWGRALYNEQFF. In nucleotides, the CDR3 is TGTGCCAGTAGTATCTGGGGGAGGGCCCTCTACAATGAGCAGTTCTTC. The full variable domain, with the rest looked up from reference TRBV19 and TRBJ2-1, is DGGITQSPKYLFRKEGQNVTLSCEQNLNHDAMYWYRQDPGQGLRLIYYSQIVNDFQKGDIAEGYSVSREKKESFPLTVTSAQKNPTAFYLCASSIWGRALYNEQFFGPGTRLTVL.

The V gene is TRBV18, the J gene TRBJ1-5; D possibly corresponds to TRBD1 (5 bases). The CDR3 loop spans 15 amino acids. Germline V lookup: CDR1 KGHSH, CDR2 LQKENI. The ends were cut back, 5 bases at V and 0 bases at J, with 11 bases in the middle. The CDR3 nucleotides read TGTGCCAGCTCAGCGACAGTTAATAGCAATCAGCCCCAGCATTTT. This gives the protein CASSATVNSNQPQHF.

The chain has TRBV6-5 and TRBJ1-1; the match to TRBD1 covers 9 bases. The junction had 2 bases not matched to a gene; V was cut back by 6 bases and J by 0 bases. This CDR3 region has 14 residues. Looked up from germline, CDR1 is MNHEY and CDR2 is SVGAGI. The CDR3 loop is CASRRTGVNTEAFF. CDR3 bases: TGTGCCAGCAGGAGGACAGGGGTGAACACTGAAGCTTTCTTT.

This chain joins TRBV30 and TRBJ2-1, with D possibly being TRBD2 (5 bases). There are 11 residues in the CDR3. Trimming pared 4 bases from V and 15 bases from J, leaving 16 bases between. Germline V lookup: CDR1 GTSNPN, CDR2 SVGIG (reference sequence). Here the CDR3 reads CAWTEGLSPFF. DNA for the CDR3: TGTGCCTGGACCGAGGGCCTGTCGCCGTTCTTC.

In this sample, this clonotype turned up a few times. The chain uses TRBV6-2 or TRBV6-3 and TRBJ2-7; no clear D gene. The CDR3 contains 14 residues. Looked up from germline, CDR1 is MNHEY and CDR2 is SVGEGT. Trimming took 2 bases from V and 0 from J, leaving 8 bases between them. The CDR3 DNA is TGTGCCAGCAGTTACACACAGATCTCCTACGAGCAGTACTTC. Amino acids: CASSYTQISYEQYF.

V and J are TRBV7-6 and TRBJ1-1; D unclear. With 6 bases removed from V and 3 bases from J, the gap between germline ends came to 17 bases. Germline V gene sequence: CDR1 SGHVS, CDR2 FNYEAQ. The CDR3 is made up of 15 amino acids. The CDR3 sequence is CASRRTEGMHTEAFF. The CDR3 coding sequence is TGTGCCAGCAGGCGGACGGAGGGCATGCACACTGAAGCTTTCTTT. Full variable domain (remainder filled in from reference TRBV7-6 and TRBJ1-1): GAGVSQSPRYKVTKRGQDVALRCDPISGHVSLYWYRQALGQGPEFLTYFNYEAQQDKSGLPNDRFSAERPEGSISTLTIQRTEQRDSAMYRCASRRTEGMHTEAFFGQGTRLTVV.

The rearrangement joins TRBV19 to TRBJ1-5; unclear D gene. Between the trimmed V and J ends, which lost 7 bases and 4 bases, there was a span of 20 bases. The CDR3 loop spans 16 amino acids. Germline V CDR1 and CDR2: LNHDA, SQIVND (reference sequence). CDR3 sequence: CASIPGPTAWNQPQHF. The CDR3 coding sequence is TGTGCCAGTATCCCAGGACCTACCGCTTGGAATCAGCCCCAGCATTTT.

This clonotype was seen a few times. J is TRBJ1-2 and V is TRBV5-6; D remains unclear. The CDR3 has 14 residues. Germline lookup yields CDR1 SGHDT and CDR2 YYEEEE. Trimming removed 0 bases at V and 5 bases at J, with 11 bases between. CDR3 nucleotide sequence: TGTGCCAGCAGCTTGGACAGTCGTGGATATGGCTACACCTTC. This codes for CASSLDSRGYGYTF.

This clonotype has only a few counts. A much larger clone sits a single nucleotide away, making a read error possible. CDR3 nucleotides: TGTGCCAGCAGCTTCTCGTACCAAGAGACCCAGTACTTC. Amino acids: CASSFSYQETQYF. This sequence joins TRBV11-3 and TRBJ2-5; D is uncertain. Looked up from germline, CDR1 is SGHNT and CDR2 is YENEEA. Trimming pared 3 bases from V and 0 bases from J, leaving 5 bases between. The length of the CDR3 is 13 residues.

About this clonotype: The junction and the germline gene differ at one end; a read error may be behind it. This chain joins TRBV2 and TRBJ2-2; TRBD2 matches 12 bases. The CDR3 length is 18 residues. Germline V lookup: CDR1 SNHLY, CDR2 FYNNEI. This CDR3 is CASSEGTLAGGITGELFF. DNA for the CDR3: TGTGCCAGCAGCGAAGGCACCCTAGCGGGAGGGATCACCGGGGAGCTGTTTTTT.

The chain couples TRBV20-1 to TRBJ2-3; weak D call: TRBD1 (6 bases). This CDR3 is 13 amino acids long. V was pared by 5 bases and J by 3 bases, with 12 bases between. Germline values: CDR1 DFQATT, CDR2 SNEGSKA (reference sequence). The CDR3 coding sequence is TGCAGTGCTCCTCGGACAGAGACAGATACGCAGTATTTT. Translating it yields CSAPRTETDTQYF.

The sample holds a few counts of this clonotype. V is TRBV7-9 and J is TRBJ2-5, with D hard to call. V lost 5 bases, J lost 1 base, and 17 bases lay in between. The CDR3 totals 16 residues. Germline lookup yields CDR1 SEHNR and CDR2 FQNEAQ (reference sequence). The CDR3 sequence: CASSVSHERTQETQYF. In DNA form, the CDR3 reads TGTGCCAGCAGCGTTAGTCATGAAAGAACCCAAGAGACCCAGTACTTC.

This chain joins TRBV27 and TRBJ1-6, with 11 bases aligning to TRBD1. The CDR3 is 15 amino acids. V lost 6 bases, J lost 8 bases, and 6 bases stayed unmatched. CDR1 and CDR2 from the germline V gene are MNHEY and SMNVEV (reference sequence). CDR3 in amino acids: CASRFGTGGHSPLHF. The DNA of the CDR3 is TGTGCCAGCAGGTTCGGGACAGGGGGACATTCACCCCTCCACTTT.

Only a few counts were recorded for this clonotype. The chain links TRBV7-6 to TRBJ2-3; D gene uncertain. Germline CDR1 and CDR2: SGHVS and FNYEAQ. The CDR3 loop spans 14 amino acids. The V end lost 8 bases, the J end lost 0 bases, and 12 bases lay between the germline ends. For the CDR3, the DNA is TGTGCCAGCCACAGCGTAGGGAGCACAGATACGCAGTATTTT. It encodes CASHSVGSTDTQYF.

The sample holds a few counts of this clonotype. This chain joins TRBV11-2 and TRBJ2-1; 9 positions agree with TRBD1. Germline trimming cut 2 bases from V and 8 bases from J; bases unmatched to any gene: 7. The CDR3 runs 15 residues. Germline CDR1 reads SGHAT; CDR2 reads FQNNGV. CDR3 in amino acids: CASSLRGQGLDEQFF. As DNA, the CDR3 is TGTGCCAGCAGCTTACGTGGACAGGGGCTGGATGAGCAGTTCTTC.

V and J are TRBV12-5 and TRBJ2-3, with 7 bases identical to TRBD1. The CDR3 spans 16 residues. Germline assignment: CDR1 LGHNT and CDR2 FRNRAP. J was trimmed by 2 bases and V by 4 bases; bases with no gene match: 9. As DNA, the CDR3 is TGTGCTAGTGGTTCCACCGTGGGACAGATCACAGATACGCAGTATTTT. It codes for CASGSTVGQITDTQYF.

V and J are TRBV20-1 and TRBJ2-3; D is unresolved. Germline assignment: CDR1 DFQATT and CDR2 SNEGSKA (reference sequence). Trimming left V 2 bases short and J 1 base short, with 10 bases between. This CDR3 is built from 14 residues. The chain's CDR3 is CSARNGRRTDTQYF. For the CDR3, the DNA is TGCAGTGCTAGAAATGGCAGGCGCACAGATACGCAGTATTTT.

This CDR3 is CASSLAVSDTQYF. The CDR3 nucleotides read TGTGCCAGCAGCTTAGCGGTTTCAGATACGCAGTATTTT. V gene TRBV7-2 combines with J gene TRBJ2-3; unclear D gene. Germline V gene lookup returns CDR1 SGHTA and CDR2 FQGNSA. The CDR3 totals 13 residues. Deletions cut 0 bases from V and 4 bases from J, with 5 bases between.

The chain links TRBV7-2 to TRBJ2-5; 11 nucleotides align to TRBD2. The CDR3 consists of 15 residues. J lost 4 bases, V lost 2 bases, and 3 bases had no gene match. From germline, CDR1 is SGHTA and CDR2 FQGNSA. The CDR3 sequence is CASSLRLAGPETQYF. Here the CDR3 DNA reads TGTGCCAGCAGCTTAAGACTAGCGGGGCCAGAGACCCAGTACTTC.

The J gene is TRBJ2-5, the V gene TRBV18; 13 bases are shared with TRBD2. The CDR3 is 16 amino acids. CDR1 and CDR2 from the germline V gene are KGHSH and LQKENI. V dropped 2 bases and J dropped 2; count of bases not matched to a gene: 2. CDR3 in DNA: TGTGCCAGCTCACCAAGGACTAGCGGGAGTCAAGAGACCCAGTACTTC. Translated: CASSPRTSGSQETQYF.

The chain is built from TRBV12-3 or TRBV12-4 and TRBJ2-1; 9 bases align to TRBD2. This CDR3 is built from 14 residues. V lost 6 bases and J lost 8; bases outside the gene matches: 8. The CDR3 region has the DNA TGTGCCAGCAGCTGGGGGCGGGGGGGAGATGAGCAGTTCTTC. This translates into CASSWGRGGDEQFF.

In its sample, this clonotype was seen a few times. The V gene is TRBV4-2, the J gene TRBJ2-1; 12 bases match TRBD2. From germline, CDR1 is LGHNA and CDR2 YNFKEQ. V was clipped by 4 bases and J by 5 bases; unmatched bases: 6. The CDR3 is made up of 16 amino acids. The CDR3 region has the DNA TGTGCCAGCAGCCCTTCTAGCGGGGGGGAAAACAATGAGCAGTTCTTC. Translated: CASSPSSGGENNEQFF.

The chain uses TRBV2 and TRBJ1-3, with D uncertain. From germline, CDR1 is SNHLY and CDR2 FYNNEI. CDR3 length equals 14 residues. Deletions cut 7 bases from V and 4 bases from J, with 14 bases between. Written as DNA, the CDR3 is TGTGCCAGCATGAAGGAGGGATCGGGAAACACCATATATTTT. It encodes CASMKEGSGNTIYF.

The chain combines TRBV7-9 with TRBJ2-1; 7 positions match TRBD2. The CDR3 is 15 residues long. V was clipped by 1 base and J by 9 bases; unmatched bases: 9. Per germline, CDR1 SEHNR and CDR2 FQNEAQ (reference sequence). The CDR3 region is CASSLVGGSEGEQFF. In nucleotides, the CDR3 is TGTGCCAGCAGCTTAGTGGGGGGGTCTGAAGGTGAGCAGTTCTTC.

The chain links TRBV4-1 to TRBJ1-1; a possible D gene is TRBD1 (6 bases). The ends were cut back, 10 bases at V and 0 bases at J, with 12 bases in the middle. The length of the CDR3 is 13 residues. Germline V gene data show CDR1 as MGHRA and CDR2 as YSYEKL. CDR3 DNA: TGCGCCACCTCGAGGACAGTGAACACTGAAGCTTTCTTT. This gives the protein CATSRTVNTEAFF.

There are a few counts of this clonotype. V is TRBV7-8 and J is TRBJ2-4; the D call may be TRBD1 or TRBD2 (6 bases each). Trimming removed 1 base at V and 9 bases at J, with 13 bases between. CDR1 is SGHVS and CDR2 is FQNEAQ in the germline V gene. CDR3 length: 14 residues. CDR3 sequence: CASSLEGGRSIQYF. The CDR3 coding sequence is TGTGCCAGCAGCTTAGAGGGGGGTCGGAGCATTCAGTACTTC.

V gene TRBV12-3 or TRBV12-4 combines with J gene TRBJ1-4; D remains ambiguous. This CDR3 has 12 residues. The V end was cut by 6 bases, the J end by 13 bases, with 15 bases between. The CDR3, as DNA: TGTGCCAGCAGACAAAATCAGGCGAGACTGTTTTTT. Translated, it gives CASRQNQARLFF.